This TCR beta chain was captured by sequencing in a study of early T cells in non-severe SARS-CoV-2 infection. Whole-study context: The input, bulk RNA from unsorted whole blood, was sequenced, and chains were unpaired. Study-level results: Comparison of clonotypes with VDJdb favored anti-spike CD8 responses while missing private and CD4 specificities.

The library protocol tagged individual cDNA molecules with unique molecular identifiers. TCRdb recomputed calls from the 5' RACE reads with MiXCR, one row per CDR3 protein. This sample has about 62,000 distinct CDR3 sequences, with roughly a tenth found just once. V was cut by 3 bases and J by 2 bases, with 7 bases left in between. The germline V gene encodes CDR1 DFQATT and CDR2 SNEGSKA (reference sequence). The CDR3 runs to 13 residues. As for this clonotype: What it binds is not known.

The sample was whole blood. The receptor was derived from an adult who was a healthcare worker with PCR-confirmed SARS-CoV-2 infection or an uninfected control (not recorded which). J is TRBJ2-2 and V is TRBV20-1, with D uncertain. The CDR3 loop reads CSASGPNTGELFF. The DNA for the CDR3 is TGCAGTGCTAGCGGGCCCAACACCGGGGAGCTGTTTTTT.